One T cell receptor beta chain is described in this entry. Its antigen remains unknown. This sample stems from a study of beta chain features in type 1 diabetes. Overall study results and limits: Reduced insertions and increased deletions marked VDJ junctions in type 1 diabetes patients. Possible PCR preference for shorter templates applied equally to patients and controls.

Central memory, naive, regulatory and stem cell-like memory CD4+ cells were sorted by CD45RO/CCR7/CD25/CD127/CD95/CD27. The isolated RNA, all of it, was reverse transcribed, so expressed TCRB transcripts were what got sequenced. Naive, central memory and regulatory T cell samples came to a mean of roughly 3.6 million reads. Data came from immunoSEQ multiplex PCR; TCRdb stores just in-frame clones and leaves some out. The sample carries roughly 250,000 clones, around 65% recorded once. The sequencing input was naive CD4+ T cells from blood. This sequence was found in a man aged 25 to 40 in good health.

In nucleotides, the CDR3 is TGTGCCACCCGGGACAGCGGCACAGATACGCAGTATTTT. The encoded protein is CATRDSGTDTQYF. The V and J genes are TRBV7-9 and TRBJ2-3, with 7 bases aligning to TRBD1. Germline V gene data show CDR1 as SEHNR and CDR2 as FQNEAQ (reference sequence). J was trimmed by 1 base and V by 10 bases; bases with no gene match: 5. CDR3 length: 13 residues. The entire variable domain, with the rest obtained from reference TRBV7-9 and TRBJ2-3, is as follows: DTGVSQNPRHKITKRGQNVTFRCDPISEHNRLYWYRQTLGQGPEFLTYFQNEAQLEKSRLLSDRFSAERPKGSFSTLEIQRTEQGDSAMYLCATRDSGTDTQYFGPGTRLTVL.